This T cell receptor (beta chain) came from a study of blood T cell repertoires in COVID-19. Sequencing used immunoSEQ multiplex PCR; TCRdb keeps in-frame clones, though not all of them. The sample yields approximately 390,000 clones, roughly 90% seen once. The CDR3 loop spans 15 amino acids. Germline loops: CDR1 SGHRS, CDR2 YFSETQ. With V trimmed by 5 bases and J by 3 bases, 4 bases remained unmatched. The TCR comes from a man between 18 and 35 years old with active or convalescent COVID-19. Sequences were obtained from peripheral blood. The chain couples TRBV5-1 to TRBJ2-2; 10 bases match TRBD2. CDR3 region: CASRRTSGYTGELFF. In DNA form, the CDR3 reads TGCGCCAGCAGGCGGACTAGCGGTTACACCGGGGAGCTGTTTTTT.